This is a list of T cell receptor beta chains from one sample in a study of CD8 T cells in ankylosing spondylitis. Using its own MiXCR run on the 5' RACE reads, TCRdb lists one record per CDR3 protein. Here the sample spans around 340,000 distinct CDR3 sequences, roughly 15% being singletons. Sequenced material: blood, either unsorted or a sorted T cell fraction (not recorded which). These receptors all stem from a male donor with ankylosing spondylitis or in good health (not recorded which). CDR3s include the opening cysteine and the closing phenylalanine or tryptophan. Fields, in order: clone size, V gene, CDR3 protein. Clone size is given for some rows only: seen once, a few or many times, or a class if the clone is expanded.

NA,TRBV4-1,CASSQGPGTYFYSYEQYF
NA,TRBV12-5,CASRGQPGETQYF
few,TRBV2,CASIRGQNEKLFF
NA,TRBV3-1,CASSPPTPSYEQYF
many,TRBV12-3/TRBV12-4,CASSRTSGSPGANVLTF
NA,TRBV10-2,CASTIAGVETQYF
NA,TRBV6-6,CASQGQGGELFF
few,TRBV5-8,CASSPIGQTLRGETQYF
NA,TRBV6-4,CASSVQPLGGNEQVF
NA,TRBV5-1,CASSPSGSGTGELFF
many,TRBV7-7,CASSLDRKNEQFF
many,TRBV4-1,CASSQESNQPQHF
few,TRBV5-8,CASSAPGLYEQYF
NA,TRBV6-1,CASSEWGSNYGYTF
few,TRBV5-1,CASSLVVGRSGYTF
many,TRBV12-3/TRBV12-4,CASSFGGGLFF
NA,TRBV20-1,CSALAGENTGELFF
NA,TRBV7-2,CASSLSGAVYEQYF
NA,TRBV5-1,CASSSGLAGGDNEQFF
few,TRBV12-3/TRBV12-4,CASSSPMASGYNEQFF
few,TRBV10-3,CAIRGQGNTGELFF
NA,TRBV5-1,CASSFISGSVSSYEQYF
NA,TRBV7-2,CASSLALEGTGELFF
NA,TRBV18,CASTEERNTEAFF
many,TRBV7-8,CASSSTGRADGYTF
few,TRBV5-1,CASSLKQGEQYF
NA,TRBV5-1,CASSVGGSMNTEAFF
NA,TRBV5-1,CASSFEGEKSSPLHF
many,TRBV5-1,CASSLESAIDNEQFF
NA,TRBV20-1,CSARKQVNTEAFF
few,TRBV12-3/TRBV12-4,CASNGLTGELFF
NA,TRBV24-1,CATSDGLMNYGYTF
many,TRBV5-1,CASSLVLPTGELFF
many,TRBV12-3/TRBV12-4,CASSLGKIRKRDTEAFF
NA,TRBV20-1,CSARPGQSYEQYF
NA,TRBV15,CATSRWEVKETQYF
NA,TRBV18,CASSEGLNNQPQHF
few,TRBV20-1,CSAWTAYEQYF